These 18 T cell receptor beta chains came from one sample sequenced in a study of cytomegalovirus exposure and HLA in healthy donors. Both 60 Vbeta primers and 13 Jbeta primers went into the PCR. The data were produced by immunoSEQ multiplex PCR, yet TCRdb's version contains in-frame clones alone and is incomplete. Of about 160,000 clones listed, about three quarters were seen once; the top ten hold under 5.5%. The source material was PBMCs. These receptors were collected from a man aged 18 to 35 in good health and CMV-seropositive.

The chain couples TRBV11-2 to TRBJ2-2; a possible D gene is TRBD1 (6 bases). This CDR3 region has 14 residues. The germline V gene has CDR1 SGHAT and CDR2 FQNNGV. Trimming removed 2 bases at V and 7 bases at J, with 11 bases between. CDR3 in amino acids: CASSLPGVVGELFF. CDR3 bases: TGTGCCAGCAGCTTACCAGGGGTTGTCGGGGAGCTGTTTTTT.

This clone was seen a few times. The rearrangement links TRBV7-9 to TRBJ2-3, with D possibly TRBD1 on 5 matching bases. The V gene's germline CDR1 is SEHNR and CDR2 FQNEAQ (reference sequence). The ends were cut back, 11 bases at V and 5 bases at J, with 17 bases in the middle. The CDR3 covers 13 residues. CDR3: CAGSRGREDTQYF. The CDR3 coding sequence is TGTGCCGGAAGTAGGGGCCGAGAAGATACGCAGTATTTT.

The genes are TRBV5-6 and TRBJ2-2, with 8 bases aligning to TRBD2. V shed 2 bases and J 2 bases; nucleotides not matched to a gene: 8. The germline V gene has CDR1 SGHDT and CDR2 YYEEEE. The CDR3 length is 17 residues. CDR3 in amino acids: CASSFYSGGRNTGELFF. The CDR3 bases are TGTGCCAGCAGCTTTTACTCGGGGGGGCGAAACACCGGGGAGCTGTTTTTT.

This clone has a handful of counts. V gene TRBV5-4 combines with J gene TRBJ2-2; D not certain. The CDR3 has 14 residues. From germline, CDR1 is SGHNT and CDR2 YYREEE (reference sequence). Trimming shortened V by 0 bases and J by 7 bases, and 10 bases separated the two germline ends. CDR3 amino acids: CASSLGLTDGELFF. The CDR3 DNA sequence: TGTGCCAGCAGCTTGGGACTGACGGACGGGGAGCTGTTTTTT.

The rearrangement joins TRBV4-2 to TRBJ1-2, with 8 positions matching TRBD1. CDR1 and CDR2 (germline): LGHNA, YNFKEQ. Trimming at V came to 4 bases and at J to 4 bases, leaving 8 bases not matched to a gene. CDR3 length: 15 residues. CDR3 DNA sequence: TGTGCCAGCAGCCCAGGGACAGGCTACACCTATGGCTACACCTTC. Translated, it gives CASSPGTGYTYGYTF.

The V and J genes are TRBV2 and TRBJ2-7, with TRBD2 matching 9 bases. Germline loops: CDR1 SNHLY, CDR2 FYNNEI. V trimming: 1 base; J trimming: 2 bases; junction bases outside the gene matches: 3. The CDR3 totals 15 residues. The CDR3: CASSEGGGVTYEQYV. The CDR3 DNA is TGTGCCAGCAGTGAAGGCGGGGGGGTCACCTACGAGCAGTACGTC.

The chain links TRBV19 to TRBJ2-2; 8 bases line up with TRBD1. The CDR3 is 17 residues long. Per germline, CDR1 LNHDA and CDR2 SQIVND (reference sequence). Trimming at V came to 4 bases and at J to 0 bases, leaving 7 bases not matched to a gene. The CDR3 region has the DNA TGTGCCAGTAGTACAAAAGGGACAGGCTCGAACACCGGGGAGCTGTTTTTT. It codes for CASSTKGTGSNTGELFF.

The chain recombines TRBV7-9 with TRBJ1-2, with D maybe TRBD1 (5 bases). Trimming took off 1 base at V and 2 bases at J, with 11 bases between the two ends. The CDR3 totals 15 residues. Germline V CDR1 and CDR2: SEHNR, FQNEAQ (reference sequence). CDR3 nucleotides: TGTGCCAGCAGCTTAGATTGGGGCTCGAACTATGGCTACACCTTC. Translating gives CASSLDWGSNYGYTF.

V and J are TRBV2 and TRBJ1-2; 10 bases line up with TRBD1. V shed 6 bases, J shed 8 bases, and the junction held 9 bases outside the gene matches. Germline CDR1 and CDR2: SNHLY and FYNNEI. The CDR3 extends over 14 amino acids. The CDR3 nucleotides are TGTGCCAGCAGCCGGGGACAGGGGAGTGAAGGCTACACCTTC. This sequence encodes CASSRGQGSEGYTF.

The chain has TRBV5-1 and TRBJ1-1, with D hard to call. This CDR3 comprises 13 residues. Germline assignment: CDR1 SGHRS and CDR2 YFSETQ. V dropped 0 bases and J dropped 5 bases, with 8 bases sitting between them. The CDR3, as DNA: TGCGCCAGCAGCTTGGGCGATATAACTGAAGCTTTCTTT. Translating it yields CASSLGDITEAFF.

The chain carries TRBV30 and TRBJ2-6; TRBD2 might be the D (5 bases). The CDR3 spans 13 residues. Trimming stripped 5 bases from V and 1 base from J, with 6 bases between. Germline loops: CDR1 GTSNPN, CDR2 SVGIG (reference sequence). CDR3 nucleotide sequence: TGTGCCTGGGGGGAGTCTGGGGCCAACGTCCTGACTTTC. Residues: CAWGESGANVLTF.

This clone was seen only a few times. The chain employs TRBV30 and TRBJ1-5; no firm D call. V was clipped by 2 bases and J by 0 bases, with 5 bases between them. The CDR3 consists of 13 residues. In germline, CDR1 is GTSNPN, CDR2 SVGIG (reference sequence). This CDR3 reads CAWSSGSNQPQHF. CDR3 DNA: TGTGCCTGGAGTTCAGGTAGCAATCAGCCCCAGCATTTT. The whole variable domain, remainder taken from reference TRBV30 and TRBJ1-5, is SQTIHQWPATLVQPVGSPLSLECTVEGTSNPNLYWYRQAAGRGLQLLFYSVGIGQISSEVPQNLSASRPQDRQFILSSKKLLLSDSGFYLCAWSSGSNQPQHFGDGTRLSIL.

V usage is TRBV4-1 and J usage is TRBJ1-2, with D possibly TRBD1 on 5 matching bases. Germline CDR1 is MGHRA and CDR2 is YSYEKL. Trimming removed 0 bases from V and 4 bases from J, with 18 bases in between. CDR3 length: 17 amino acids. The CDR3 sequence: CASSQDEALGTLYGYTF. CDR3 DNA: TGCGCCAGCAGCCAAGACGAGGCTTTAGGGACTCTCTATGGCTACACCTTC.

The CDR3 loop reads CASSLDRGRTGELFF. In nucleotides, the CDR3 is TGTGCCAGCAGCCTCGACAGGGGGAGGACCGGGGAGCTGTTTTTT. The gene calls are TRBV7-9 and TRBJ2-2; TRBD1 matches 9 bases. CDR1 and CDR2 from the germline V gene are SEHNR and FQNEAQ (reference sequence). V lost 5 bases to trimming and J lost 5 bases; unmatched junction nucleotides: 6. The CDR3 runs to 15 residues.

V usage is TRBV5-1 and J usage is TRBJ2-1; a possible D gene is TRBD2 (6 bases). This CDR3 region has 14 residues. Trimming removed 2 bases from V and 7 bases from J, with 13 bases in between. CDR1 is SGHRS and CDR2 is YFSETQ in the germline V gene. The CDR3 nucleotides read TGCGCCAGCAGCTTCGCGGAGGGTGGGAATGAGCAGTTCTTC. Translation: CASSFAEGGNEQFF. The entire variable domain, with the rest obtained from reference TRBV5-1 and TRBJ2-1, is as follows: KAGVTQTPRYLIKTRGQQVTLSCSPISGHRSVSWYQQTPGQGLQFLFEYFSETQRNKGNFPGRFSGRQFSNSRSEMNVSTLELGDSALYLCASSFAEGGNEQFFGPGTRLTVL.

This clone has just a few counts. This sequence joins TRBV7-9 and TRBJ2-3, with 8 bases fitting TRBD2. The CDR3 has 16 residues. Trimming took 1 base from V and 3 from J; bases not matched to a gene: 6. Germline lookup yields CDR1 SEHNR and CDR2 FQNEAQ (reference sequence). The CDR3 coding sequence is TGTGCCAGCAGCTTAGTTATAGCGGGACCGACAGATACGCAGTATTTT. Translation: CASSLVIAGPTDTQYF.

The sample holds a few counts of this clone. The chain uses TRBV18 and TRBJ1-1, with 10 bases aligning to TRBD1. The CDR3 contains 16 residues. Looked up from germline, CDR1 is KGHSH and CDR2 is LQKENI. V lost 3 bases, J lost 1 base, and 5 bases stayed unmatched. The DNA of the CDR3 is TGTGCCAGCTCACCTGGGACAGGGGAATGGAACACTGAAGCTTTCTTT. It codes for CASSPGTGEWNTEAFF.

The DNA of the CDR3 is TGTGCCTGGAGTGTACAGGACACAGATACGCAGTATTTT. Translated, it gives CAWSVQDTDTQYF. V gene TRBV30 combines with J gene TRBJ2-3; D is possibly TRBD1 (5 bases). This CDR3 has 13 residues. Deletions cut 0 bases from V and 2 bases from J, with 6 bases between. CDR1 is GTSNPN and CDR2 is SVGIG in the germline V gene (reference sequence).